What follows describes a single T cell receptor (beta chain). The antigen remains undetermined. This entry is derived from a study of shared clonotypes between healthy human individuals. Whole-study results and caveats: Between a handful of donors, naive CD4 clonotypes were shared at a level of approximately 5%.

Germline lookup yields CDR1 MDHEN and CDR2 SYDVKM. V shed 3 bases and J shed 0 bases, with 17 bases lying between them. The CDR3 sequence is 17 residues long. Generated by immunoSEQ multiplex PCR, the TCRdb table keeps only in-frame clones and is missing some. The sample records about 120,000 clones, about 71% being singletons. The TCR comes from a woman aged 25 to 39 in good health. The chain links TRBV28 to TRBJ1-1; no reliable D call. Sequencing was performed on memory CD8+ T cells sorted from blood. Subset given: CD45RO+ cells pooled with CCR7-negative TemRA cells. The CDR3 reads CASSLWLGSLMNTEAFF. The CDR3 DNA follows: TGTGCCAGCAGTTTGTGGTTAGGCAGCTTAATGAACACTGAAGCTTTCTTT.